This TCR beta chain was obtained from a study of OX40 agonist ivuxolimab in advanced cancers. Germline V gene sequence: CDR1 MNHNY, CDR2 SVGAGI (reference sequence). The length of the CDR3 is 14 residues. Trimming at V came to 8 bases and at J to 9 bases, leaving 8 bases not matched to a gene. Produced via immunoSEQ multiplex PCR; TCRdb's table is partial and in-frame only. Among roughly 46,000 clones listed, roughly 84% were seen once. The TCR sequence derives from an adult with an advanced solid tumor such as melanoma, head and neck, liver or kidney cancer. The rearrangement links TRBV6-6 to TRBJ1-6, with 9 bases that match TRBD1. The sequenced sample was CD4+ or CD8+ T cells sorted from blood, obtained in a trial of the OX40 agonist ivuxolimab. The CDR3: CASAVGQGRSPLHF. In DNA form, the CDR3 reads TGTGCCAGCGCCGTGGGACAGGGCCGTTCACCCCTCCACTTT.